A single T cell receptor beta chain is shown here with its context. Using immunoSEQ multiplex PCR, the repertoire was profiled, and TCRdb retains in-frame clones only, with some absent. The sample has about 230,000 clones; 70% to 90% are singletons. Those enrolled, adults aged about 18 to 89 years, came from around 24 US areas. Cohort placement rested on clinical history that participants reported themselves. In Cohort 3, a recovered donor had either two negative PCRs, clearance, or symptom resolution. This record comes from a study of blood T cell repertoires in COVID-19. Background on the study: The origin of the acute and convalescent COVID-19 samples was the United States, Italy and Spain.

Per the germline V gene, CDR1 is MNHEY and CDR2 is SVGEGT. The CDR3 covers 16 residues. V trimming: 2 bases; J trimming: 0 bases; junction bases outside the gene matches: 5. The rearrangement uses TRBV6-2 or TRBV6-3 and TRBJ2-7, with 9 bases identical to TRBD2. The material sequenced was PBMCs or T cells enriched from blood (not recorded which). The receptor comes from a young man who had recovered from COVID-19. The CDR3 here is CASSYPTSGHSYEQYF. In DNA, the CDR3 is TGTGCCAGCAGTTACCCTACTAGCGGGCACTCCTACGAGCAGTACTTC.